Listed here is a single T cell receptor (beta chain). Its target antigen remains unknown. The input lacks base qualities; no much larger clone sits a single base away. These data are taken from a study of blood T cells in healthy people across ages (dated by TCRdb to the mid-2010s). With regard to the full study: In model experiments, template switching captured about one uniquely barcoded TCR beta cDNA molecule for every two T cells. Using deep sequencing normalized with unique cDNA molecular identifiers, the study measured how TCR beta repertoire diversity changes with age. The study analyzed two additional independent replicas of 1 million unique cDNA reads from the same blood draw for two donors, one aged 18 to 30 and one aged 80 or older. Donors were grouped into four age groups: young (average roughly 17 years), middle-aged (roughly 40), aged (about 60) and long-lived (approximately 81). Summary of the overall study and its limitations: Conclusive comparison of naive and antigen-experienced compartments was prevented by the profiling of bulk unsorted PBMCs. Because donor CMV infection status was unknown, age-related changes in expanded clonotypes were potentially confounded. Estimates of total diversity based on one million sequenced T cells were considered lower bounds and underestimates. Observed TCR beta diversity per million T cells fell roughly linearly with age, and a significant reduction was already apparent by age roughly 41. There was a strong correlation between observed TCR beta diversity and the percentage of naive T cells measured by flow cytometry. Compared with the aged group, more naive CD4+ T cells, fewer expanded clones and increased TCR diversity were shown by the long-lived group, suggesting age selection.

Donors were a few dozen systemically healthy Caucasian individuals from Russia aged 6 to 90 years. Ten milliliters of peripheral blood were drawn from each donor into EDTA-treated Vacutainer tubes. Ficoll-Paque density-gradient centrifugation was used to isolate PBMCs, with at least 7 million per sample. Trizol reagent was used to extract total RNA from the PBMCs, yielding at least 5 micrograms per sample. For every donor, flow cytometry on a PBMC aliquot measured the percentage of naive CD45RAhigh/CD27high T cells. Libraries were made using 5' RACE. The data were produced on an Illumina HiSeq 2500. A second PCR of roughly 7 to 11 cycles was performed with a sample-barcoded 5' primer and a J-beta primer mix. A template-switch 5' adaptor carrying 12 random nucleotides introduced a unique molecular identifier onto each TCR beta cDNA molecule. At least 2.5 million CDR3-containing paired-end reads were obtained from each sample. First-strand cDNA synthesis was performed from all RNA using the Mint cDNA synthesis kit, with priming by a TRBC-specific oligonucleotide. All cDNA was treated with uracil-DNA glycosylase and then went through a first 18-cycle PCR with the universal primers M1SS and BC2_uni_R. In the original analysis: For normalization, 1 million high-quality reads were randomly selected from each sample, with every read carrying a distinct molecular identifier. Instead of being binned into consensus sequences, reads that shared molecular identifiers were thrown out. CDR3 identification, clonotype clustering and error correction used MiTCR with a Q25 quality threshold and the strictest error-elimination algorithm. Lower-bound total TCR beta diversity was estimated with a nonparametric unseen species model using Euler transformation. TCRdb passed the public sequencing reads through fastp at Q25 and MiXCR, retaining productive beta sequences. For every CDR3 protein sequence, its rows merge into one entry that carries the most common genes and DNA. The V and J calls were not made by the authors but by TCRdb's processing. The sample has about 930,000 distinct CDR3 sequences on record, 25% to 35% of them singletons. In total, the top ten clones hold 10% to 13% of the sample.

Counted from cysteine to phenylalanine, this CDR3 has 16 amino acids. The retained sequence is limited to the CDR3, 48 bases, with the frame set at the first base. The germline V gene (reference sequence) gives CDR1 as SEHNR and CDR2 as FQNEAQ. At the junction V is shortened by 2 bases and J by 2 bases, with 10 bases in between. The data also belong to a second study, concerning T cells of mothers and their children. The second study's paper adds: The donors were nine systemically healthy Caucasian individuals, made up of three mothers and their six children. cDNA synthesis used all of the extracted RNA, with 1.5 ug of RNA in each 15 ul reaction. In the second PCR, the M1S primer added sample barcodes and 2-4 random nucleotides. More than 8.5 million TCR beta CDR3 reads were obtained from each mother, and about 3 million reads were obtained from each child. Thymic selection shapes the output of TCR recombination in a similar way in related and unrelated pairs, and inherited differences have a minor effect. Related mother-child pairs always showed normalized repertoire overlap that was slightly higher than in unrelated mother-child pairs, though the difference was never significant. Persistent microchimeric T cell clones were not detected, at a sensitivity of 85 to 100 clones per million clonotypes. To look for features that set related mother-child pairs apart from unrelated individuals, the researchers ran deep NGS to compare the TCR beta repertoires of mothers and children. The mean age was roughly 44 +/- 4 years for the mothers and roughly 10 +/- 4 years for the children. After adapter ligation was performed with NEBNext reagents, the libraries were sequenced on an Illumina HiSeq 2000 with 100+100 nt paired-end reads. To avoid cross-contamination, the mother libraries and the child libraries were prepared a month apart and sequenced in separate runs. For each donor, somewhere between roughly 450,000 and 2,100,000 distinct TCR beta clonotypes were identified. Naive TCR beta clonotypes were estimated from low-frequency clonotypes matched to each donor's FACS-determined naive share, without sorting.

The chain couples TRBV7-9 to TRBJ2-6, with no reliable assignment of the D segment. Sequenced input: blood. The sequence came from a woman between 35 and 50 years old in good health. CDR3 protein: CASSLNSGTGANVLTF. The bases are TGTGCCAGCAGCTTAAACAGTGGTACTGGGGCCAACGTCCTGACTTTC. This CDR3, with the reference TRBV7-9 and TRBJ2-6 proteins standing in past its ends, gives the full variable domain DTGVSQNPRHKITKRGQNVTFRCDPISEHNRLYWYRQTLGQGPEFLTYFQNEAQLEKSRLLSDRFSAERPKGSFSTLEIQRTEQGDSAMYLCASSLNSGTGANVLTFGAGSRLTVL.